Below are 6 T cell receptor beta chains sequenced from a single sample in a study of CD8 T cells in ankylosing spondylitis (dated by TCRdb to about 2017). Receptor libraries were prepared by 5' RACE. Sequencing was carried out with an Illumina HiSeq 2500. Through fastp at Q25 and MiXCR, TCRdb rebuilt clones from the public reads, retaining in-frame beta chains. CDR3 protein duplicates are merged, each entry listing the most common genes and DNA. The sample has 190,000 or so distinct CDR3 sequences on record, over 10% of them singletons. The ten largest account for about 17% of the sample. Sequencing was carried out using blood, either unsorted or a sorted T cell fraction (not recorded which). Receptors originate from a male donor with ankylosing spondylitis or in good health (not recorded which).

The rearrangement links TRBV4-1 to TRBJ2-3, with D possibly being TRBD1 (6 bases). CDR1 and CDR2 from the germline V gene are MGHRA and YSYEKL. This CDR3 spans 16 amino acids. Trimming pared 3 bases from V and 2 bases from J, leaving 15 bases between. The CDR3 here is CASSHPLTGPTDTQYF. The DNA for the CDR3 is TGCGCCAGCAGCCACCCACTTACAGGGCCCACAGATACGCAGTATTTT.

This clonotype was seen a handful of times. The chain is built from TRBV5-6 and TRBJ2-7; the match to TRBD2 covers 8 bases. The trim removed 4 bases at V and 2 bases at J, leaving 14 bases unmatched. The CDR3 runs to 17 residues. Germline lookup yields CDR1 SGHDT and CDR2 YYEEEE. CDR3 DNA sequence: TGTGCCAGCAGCGGGCGGGGGGCCGAAGCGGGCCCCTACGAGCAGTACTTC. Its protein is CASSGRGAEAGPYEQYF. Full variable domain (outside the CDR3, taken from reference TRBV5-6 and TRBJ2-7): DAGVTQSPTHLIKTRGQQVTLRCSPKSGHDTVSWYQQALGQGPQFIFQYYEEEERQRGNFPDRFSGHQFPNYSSELNVNALLLGDSALYLCASSGRGAEAGPYEQYFGPGTRLTVT.

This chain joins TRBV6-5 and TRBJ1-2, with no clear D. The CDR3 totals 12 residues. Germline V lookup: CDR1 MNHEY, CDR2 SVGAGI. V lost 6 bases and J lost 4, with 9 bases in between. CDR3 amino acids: CASSDPIYGYTF. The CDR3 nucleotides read TGTGCCAGCAGCGACCCTATCTATGGCTACACCTTC.

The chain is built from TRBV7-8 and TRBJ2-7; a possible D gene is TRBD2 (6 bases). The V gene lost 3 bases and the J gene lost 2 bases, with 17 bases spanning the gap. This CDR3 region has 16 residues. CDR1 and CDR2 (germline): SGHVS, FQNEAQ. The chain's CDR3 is CASSFTSGTGAYEQYF. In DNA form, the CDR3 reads TGTGCCAGCAGCTTTACATCCGGGACGGGAGCCTACGAGCAGTACTTC.

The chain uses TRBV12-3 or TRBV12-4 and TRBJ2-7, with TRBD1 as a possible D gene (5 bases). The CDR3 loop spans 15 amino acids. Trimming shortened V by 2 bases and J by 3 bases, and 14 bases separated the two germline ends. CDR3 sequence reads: CASSLNQGVLYEQYF. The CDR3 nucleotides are TGTGCCAGCAGTTTAAATCAAGGGGTTCTCTACGAGCAGTACTTC.

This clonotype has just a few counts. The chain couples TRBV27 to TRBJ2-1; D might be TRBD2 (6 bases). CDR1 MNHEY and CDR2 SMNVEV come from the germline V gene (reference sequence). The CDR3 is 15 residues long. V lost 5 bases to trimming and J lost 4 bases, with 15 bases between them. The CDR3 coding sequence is TGTGCCAGCAGTCCCGACCGACTAGTTTACAATGAGCAGTTCTTC. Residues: CASSPDRLVYNEQFF.